Here is one T cell receptor beta chain with its context. These data originate in a study of radiotherapy plus CTLA-4 blockade in lung cancer. The method was immunoSEQ multiplex PCR; TCRdb's version includes in-frame clones alone and lacks a portion of them. The repertoire consists of 45,000 to 55,000 clones, with about 88% occurring once and the leading ten covering less than 9%. The receptor's source is a human donor with non-small cell lung cancer whose response to radiotherapy plus ipilimumab could not be evaluated. Specimen: peripheral blood, collected from a patient treated with radiotherapy plus ipilimumab.

The CDR3 DNA is TGCGCCAGCACCGGGGACAGGGGGCCGACTGAAGCTTTCTTT. Its translation: CASTGDRGPTEAFF. The rearrangement links TRBV4-3 to TRBJ1-1, with 12 bases that match TRBD1. V was pared by 7 bases and J by 5 bases, with 5 bases of the junction left unmatched. Germline CDR1 and CDR2: LGHNA and YSLEER. This CDR3 has 14 amino acids.